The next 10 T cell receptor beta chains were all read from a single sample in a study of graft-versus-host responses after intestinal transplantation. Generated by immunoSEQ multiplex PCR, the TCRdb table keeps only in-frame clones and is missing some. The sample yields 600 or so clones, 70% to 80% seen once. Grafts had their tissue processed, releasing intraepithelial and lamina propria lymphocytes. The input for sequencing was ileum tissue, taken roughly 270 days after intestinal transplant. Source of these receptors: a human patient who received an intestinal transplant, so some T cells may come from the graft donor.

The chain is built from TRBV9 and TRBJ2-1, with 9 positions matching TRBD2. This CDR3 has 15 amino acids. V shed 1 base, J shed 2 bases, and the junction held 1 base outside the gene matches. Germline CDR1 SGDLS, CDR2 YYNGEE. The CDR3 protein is CASSVLAGPYNEQFF. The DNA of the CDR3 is TGTGCCAGCAGCGTACTAGCGGGGCCCTACAATGAGCAGTTCTTC. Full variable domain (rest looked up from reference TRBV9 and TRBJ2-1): DSGVTQTPKHLITATGQRVTLRCSPRSGDLSVYWYQQSLDQGLQFLIQYYNGEERAKGNILERFSAQQFPDLHSELNLSSLELGDSALYFCASSVLAGPYNEQFFGPGTRLTVL.

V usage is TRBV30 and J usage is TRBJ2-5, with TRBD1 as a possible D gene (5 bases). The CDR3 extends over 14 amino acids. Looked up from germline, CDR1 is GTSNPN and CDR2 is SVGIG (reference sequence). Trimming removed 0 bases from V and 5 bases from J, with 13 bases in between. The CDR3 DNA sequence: TGTGCCTGGAGTGTCGATGGGGCGCAGGAGACCCAGTACTTC. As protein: CAWSVDGAQETQYF.

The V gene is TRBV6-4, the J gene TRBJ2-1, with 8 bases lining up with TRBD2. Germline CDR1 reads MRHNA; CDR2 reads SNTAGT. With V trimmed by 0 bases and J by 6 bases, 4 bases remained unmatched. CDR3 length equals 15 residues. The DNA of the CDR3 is TGTGCCAGCAGTGACTCAAGCGGGAGTCTCAATGAGCAGTTCTTC. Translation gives CASSDSSGSLNEQFF.

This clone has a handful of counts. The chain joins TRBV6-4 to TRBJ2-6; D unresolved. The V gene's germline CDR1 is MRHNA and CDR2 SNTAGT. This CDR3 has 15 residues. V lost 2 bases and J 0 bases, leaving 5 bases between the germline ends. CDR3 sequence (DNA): TGTGCCAGCAGTGACAAAAACTCTGGGGCCAACGTCCTGACTTTC. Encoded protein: CASSDKNSGANVLTF.

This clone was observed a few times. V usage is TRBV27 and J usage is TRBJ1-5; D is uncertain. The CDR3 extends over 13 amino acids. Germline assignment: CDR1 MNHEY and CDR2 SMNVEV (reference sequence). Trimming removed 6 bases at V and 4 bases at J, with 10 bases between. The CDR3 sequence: CASRRQSNQPQHF. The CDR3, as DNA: TGTGCCAGCAGGCGGCAGTCTAATCAGCCCCAGCATTTT.

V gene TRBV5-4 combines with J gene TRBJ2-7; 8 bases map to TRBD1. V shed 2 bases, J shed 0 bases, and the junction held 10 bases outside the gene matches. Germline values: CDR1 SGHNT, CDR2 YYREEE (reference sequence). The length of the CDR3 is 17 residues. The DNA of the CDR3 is TGTGCCAGCAGCTTAGGAGCAGGGGGCGTTATCTCCTACGAGCAGTACTTC. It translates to CASSLGAGGVISYEQYF.

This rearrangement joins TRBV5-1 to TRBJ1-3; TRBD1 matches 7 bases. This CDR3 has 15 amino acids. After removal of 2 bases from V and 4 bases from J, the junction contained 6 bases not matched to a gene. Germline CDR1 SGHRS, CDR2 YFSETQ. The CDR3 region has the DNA TGCGCCAGCAGCTTAACTGGACAGGCCGGAAACACCATATATTTT. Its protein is CASSLTGQAGNTIYF.

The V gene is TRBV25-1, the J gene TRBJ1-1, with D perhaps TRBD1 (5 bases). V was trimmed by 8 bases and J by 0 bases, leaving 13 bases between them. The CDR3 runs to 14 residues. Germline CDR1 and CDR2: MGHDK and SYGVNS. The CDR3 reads CASGGVGLNTEAFF. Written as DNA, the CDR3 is TGTGCCAGCGGGGGAGTTGGTTTGAACACTGAAGCTTTCTTT.

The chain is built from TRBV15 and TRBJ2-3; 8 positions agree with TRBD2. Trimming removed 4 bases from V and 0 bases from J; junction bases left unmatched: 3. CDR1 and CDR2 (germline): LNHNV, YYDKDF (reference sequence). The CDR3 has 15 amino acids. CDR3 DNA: TGTGCCACCAGCAACGGACTAGCCAGCACAGATACGCAGTATTTT. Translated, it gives CATSNGLASTDTQYF.

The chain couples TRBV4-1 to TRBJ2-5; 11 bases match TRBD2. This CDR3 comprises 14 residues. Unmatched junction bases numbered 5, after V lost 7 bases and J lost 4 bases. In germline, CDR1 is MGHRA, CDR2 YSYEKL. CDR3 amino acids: CASTTSGRGETQYF. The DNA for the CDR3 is TGCGCCAGCACTACTAGCGGGAGAGGAGAGACCCAGTACTTC.